Sequencing of this TCR beta chain was carried out in a study of blood T cell repertoires in COVID-19. Trimming took off 7 bases at V and 2 bases at J, with 18 bases between the two ends. The CDR3 consists of 16 residues. The germline V gene has CDR1 LNHDA and CDR2 SQIVND (reference sequence). Original processing methods: Quantification of nucleated cells was approximated via reference gene primer amplification. Sequenced by immunoSEQ multiplex PCR; TCRdb stores in-frame clones only, minus some. The D gene and trimming were derived from the DNA, and the V and J assignments and clone size from that table. The sample has 200,000 or so clones; approximately 90% are singletons.

The V call is TRBV19, the J call TRBJ2-1; D is perhaps TRBD2 (7 bases). The clonotype was recovered from a young woman in a cohort exposed to, infected with or recovered from COVID-19 (not recorded which). The sample taken for sequencing was PBMCs or T cells enriched from blood (not recorded which). The chain's CDR3 is CASKAGAQLTYNEQFF. As DNA, the CDR3 is TGTGCCAGTAAGGCGGGGGCCCAACTGACCTACAATGAGCAGTTCTTC.